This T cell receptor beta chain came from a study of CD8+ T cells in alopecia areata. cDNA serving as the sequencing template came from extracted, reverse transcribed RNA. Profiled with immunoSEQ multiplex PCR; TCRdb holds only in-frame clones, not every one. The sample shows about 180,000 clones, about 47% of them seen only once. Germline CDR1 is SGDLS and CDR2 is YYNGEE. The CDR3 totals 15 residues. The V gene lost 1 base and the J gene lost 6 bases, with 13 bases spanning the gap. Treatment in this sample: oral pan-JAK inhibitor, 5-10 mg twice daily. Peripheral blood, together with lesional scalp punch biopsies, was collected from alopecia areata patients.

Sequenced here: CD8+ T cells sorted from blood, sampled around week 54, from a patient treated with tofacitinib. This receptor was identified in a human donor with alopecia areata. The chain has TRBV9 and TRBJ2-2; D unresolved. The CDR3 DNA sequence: TGTGCCAGCAGCGTAACCCGAGAGATCGCCGGGGAGCTGTTTTTT. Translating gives CASSVTREIAGELFF.